This T cell receptor (beta chain) emerged from a study of follicular helper T cells after annual influenza vaccination. Libraries were prepared by immunoSEQ multiplex PCR; TCRdb keeps only in-frame clonotypes and omits some of them. The sample includes 4,800 or so clones, approximately 89% of them seen just once. Time point reported: 2013-2014 season, 7 days after vaccination. This CDR3 has 16 amino acids. The germline gives CDR1 SEHNR, CDR2 FQNEAQ (reference sequence). Trimming stripped 4 bases from V and 4 bases from J, with 17 bases between. Sequenced here: CXCR5+ CD38- circulating T follicular helper cells from blood, sampled 7 days after influenza vaccination. Described subset: circulating Tfh, non-naive CD4+CXCR5+PD-1+ (ICOS+CD38+ or ICOS-CD38-). The sequence came from an adult who received the influenza vaccine. V gene TRBV7-9 combines with J gene TRBJ2-1, with D perhaps matching TRBD2 (5 bases). DNA of the CDR3: TGTGCCAGCAGCTCCCTTCCGGGGAGTTCTTACAATGAGCAGTTCTTC. It encodes CASSSLPGSSYNEQFF.